Below, one TCR beta chain is given with its context. This entry belongs to a study of shared clonotypes between healthy human individuals. The CDR3 loop spans 16 amino acids. Germline CDR1 is MNHEY and CDR2 is SVGAGI. V was pared by 2 bases and J by 5 bases, with 8 bases of the junction left unmatched. As processed by the authors: ImmunoSEQ gave junction-only sequences without quality scores, so filtering differed. Some clones are missing from TCRdb's copy, which holds only in-frame ones; the method was immunoSEQ multiplex PCR. V, J and clone size were drawn from that table, and D and trimming were deduced from the DNA. The table lists about 820,000 clones, over 90% of them singletons. CD45RO-negative CD8 cells positively selected for CCR7 made up the naive population, which excluded terminally differentiated effector memory CD45RA+ cells.

The chain carries TRBV6-5 and TRBJ2-2, with TRBD2 identical over 7 bases. The sample consisted of naive CD8+ T cells sorted from blood. The source of this sequence is a man aged 30-40 years in good health. The CDR3 DNA follows: TGTGCCAGCAGTTACGGCGGGGGTAGGGATACCGGGGAGCTGTTTTTT. Protein product: CASSYGGGRDTGELFF.